The entry below describes one TCR beta chain. Its antigen is currently unknown. This specimen comes from a study of T cells expressing NK-cell markers. Generation of TCR beta cDNA was performed by 5'RACE template switching incorporating UMIs. TCRdb re-called the 5' RACE reads; one entry per CDR3 protein, DNA not given. This table lists 550,000 to 600,000 distinct CDR3 sequences. Notes on the study in general: The study left the HCMV specificity of expanded NKG2C+ T cell clones unresolved. Dominant NKG2C+ clonotypes made up roughly 1.0-7.5% of CD8+ T cells in roughly 6 donors.

This CDR3 spans 13 amino acids. V gene TRBV12-3 or TRBV12-4 combines with J gene TRBJ2-3; the D call of TRBD1 rests on TCRdb alone, since no DNA is present to check it. The source of this sequence is a man between 18 and 29 years old in good health. The sample taken for sequencing was blood T cells: a sorted CD56 or NKG2C T cell subset, CD4+ or CD8+ T cells, or bulk PBMC T cells (not recorded which). CDR3 loop: CASSGHDTDTQYF.